The clone carrying this T cell receptor beta chain was seen a handful of times. This sample is part of a study of beta chain features in type 1 diabetes. Reverse transcription of all isolated RNA meant that expressed TCRB transcripts were sequenced. The assay was immunoSEQ multiplex PCR, and TCRdb's table has in-frame clones only and misses some. The profile shows around 44,000 clones, over 50% of them singletons. Sequencing was carried out using Tregs from blood. The TCR comes from a woman aged 18-30 years in good health.

CDR3 DNA: TGTGCCAGCAGTGGTATCAGGGCCGATGAGCAGTTCTTC. It codes for CASSGIRADEQFF. The V call is TRBV2, the J call TRBJ2-1; tentatively, D is TRBD1 (5 bases). V lost 4 bases, J lost 8 bases, and 12 bases lay in between. CDR1 is SNHLY and CDR2 is FYNNEI in the germline V gene. The CDR3 is 13 residues long.